This is a list of T cell receptor beta chains from one sample in a study of response to subunit inactivated influenza vaccine. TCRdb reprocessed the RT-PCR reads via MiXCR and lists one record per CDR3 protein. Here the sample spans hundreds of thousands of distinct CDR3 sequences, approximately 13% being singletons. This specimen was PBMCs from blood, taken less than 15 days before vaccination. These receptors were taken from a man in his forties or fifties who received an inactivated influenza vaccine. CDR3s include the opening cysteine and the closing phenylalanine or tryptophan. D genes are given only for firm matches. Where a row states a size, it is once, few, many or the class of an expanded clone; other rows omit it.

d_gene	j_gene	v_gene	abundance	CDR3nt	CDR3aa
.	TRBJ1-2	TRBV3-1	.	TGTGCCAGCAGCCCCGAGCGAGGGCTGGGGACCTTC	CASSPERGLGTF
.	TRBJ2-1	TRBV27	.	TGTGCCAGCAGTCTTACTTACGGGGTAAACAATGAGCAGTTCTTC	CASSLTYGVNNEQFF
TRBD2	TRBJ2-7	TRBV12-3/TRBV12-4	.	TGTGCCAGCAGGCGGCGGGGGGCCTCCTACGAGCAGTACTTC	CASRRRGASYEQYF
TRBD1	TRBJ1-5	TRBV20-1	.	TGCAGTGCTATCCGGGACAGGGGGTTAGGGAATCAGCCCCAGCATTTT	CSAIRDRGLGNQPQHF
.	TRBJ1-2	TRBV29-1	.	TGCAGCGTTTCGGGCAGTCCCGGGGGTGGCTACACCTTC	CSVSGSPGGGYTF
.	TRBJ1-3	TRBV7-2	few	TGTGCCAGCGGTGGGGGCCCTGCCTTATCTGGAAACACCATATATTTT	CASGGGPALSGNTIYF
.	TRBJ2-7	TRBV3-1	.	TGTGCCAGCAGCCAAGGGCAATTGCGGAGCTACGAGCAGTACTTC	CASSQGQLRSYEQYF
.	TRBJ2-1	TRBV3-1	.	TGTGCCAGCAGCTCCGAGGACAATGAGCAGTTCTTC	CASSSEDNEQFF
.	TRBJ1-5	TRBV19	few	TGTGCCAGTAGTATACCCTTCCTAGGGAGCAATCAGCCCCAGCATTTT	CASSIPFLGSNQPQHF
.	TRBJ2-6	TRBV2	.	TGTGCCAGCAGAAATTACAGGGACTCTGGGGCCAACGTCCTGACTTTC	CASRNYRDSGANVLTF
.	TRBJ2-5	TRBV15	many	TGTGCCACCAGCAGAGATGGGCGCAGGGCGGAGACCCAGTACTTC	CATSRDGRRAETQYF
.	TRBJ2-3	TRBV7-2	few	TGTGCCAGCAGCTTCTCCTGGGGGTCCTGGTCAGATACGCAGTATTTT	CASSFSWGSWSDTQYF
.	TRBJ1-1	TRBV15	many	TGTGCCACCAGCAGAGATAGGGGTGTCACTGAAGCTTTCTTT	CATSRDRGVTEAFF
.	TRBJ2-1	TRBV11-3	many	TGTGCCAGCAGCCCGGGACCGTTACGGTACAATGAGCAGTTCTTC	CASSPGPLRYNEQFF
.	TRBJ2-2	TRBV25-1	.	TGTGCCAGCATCACAGGGACCGGGGAGCTGTTTTTT	CASITGTGELFF
.	TRBJ2-1	TRBV28	.	TGTGCCAGCAAACGACTCCCCGGCTCCTACAATGAGCAGTTCTTC	CASKRLPGSYNEQFF
.	TRBJ2-7	TRBV10-3	.	TGTGCCACTTGGAGTTACGGGGGCTCCTACGAGCAGTACTTC	CATWSYGGSYEQYF
TRBD1	TRBJ1-1	TRBV20-1	few	TGCAGTGCTAGTATTCCCGGGACAGACACTGAAGCTTTCTTT	CSASIPGTDTEAFF
.	TRBJ2-1	TRBV24-1	many	TGTGCCACCAGTGATACTACAACTAGAAGTACGTACAATGAGCAGTTCTTC	CATSDTTTRSTYNEQFF
TRBD2	TRBJ2-5	TRBV20-1	.	TGCAGTGCTCTGGGACTAGCGGGAGGGCCCCTCCAAGAGACCCAGTACTTC	CSALGLAGGPLQETQYF
.	TRBJ2-3	TRBV29-1	many	TGCAGCGTTGAGGTCTTAGGGAGCCTGGGAGATACGCAGTATTTT	CSVEVLGSLGDTQYF
.	TRBJ2-2	TRBV7-2	.	TGTGCCAGCAGGAGACAGGCCCTGGGAGGCGGGGAGCTGTTTTTT	CASRRQALGGGELFF
.	TRBJ2-1	TRBV4-1	.	TGCGCCAGCAGCCAAGTAAGGGGGGGGCTCTCCTACAATGAGCAGTTCTTC	CASSQVRGGLSYNEQFF
.	TRBJ2-7	TRBV12-3/TRBV12-4	many	TGTGCCAGCAGTCCCAGGGTGTCCTACGAGCAGTACTTC	CASSPRVSYEQYF
.	TRBJ2-4	TRBV5-1	many	TGCGCCAGCAGAACCGACGTCGCGCTTGAAAACATTCAGTACTTC	CASRTDVALENIQYF
TRBD1	TRBJ2-3	TRBV20-1	few	TGCAGTGCCCTGGACAGGGCTGAGCAGTATTTT	CSALDRAEQYF
.	TRBJ2-3	TRBV4-3	many	TGCGCCAGCAGCCAGTCAAGCACAGATACGCAGTATTTT	CASSQSSTDTQYF
.	TRBJ1-2	TRBV12-3/TRBV12-4	many	TGTGCCAGCAGTTACATACAGGGTAACCTCTATGGCTACACCTTC	CASSYIQGNLYGYTF
.	TRBJ1-5	TRBV7-8	few	TGTGCCAGCAGCACCCGACGGGGGACCTATCAGCCCCAGCATTTT	CASSTRRGTYQPQHF
TRBD2	TRBJ2-1	TRBV27	.	TGTGCCAGCAGTCCCTACCGACTAGCGGGAGTGTCTGAGCAGTTCTTC	CASSPYRLAGVSEQFF
.	TRBJ2-1	TRBV9	.	TGTGCCAGCAGCGTAGAATTCCCCTCCAATGAGCACTTCTTC	CASSVEFPSNEHFF
.	TRBJ1-1	TRBV2	few	TGTGCCAGCAGTGAAGAGGTGGCTGAAGCTTTCTTT	CASSEEVAEAFF
TRBD2	TRBJ2-1	TRBV5-1	few	TGCGCCAGCAGCTTGGCCGCGGGACTAGCGGGGGGGCATCCGTTCTTC	CASSLAAGLAGGHPFF
TRBD2	TRBJ2-3	TRBV28	many	TGTGCCAGCAGTTTTAAGCTCCCCCGACTAGCGGGAGGAGGGCTCGGCACAGATACGCAGTATTTT	CASSFKLPRLAGGGLGTDTQYF
.	TRBJ2-7	TRBV20-1	once	TGCAGTGCTATTAGGGTCGGGAGAGAGCAGTACTTC	CSAIRVGREQYF
TRBD1	TRBJ1-4	TRBV6-5	few	TGTGCCAGCAGTTCGAGGGCAGGGGGAAAACTGTTTTTT	CASSSRAGGKLFF
.	TRBJ2-7	TRBV20-1	many	TGCAGTGCTAGTATCGGGGACGAGCAGTACTTC	CSASIGDEQYF
TRBD1	TRBJ2-3	TRBV5-1	.	TGCGCCAGCAGCTGGGGGACAGAAAAGGATACGCAGTATTTT	CASSWGTEKDTQYF
.	TRBJ2-1	TRBV18	few	TGTGCCAGCTACGGACAACCGAGCTCCTACAATGAGCAGTTCTTC	CASYGQPSSYNEQFF
.	TRBJ1-2	TRBV12-3/TRBV12-4	many	TGTGCCAGCAGTTACCGGGACGGTAACTATGGCTACACCTTC	CASSYRDGNYGYTF